This entry describes one T cell receptor beta chain. Its cognate antigen has yet to be identified. The sample holds no much larger clone one base away, and base qualities are not on file. These data originate in a study of circulating and synovial CD4+ cells in juvenile arthritis (dated by TCRdb to between 2012 and 2015). Regarding the complete study: TCRbeta CDR3 repertoires of circulating HLA-DR+ CD4 T cells, bulk blood CD4 T cells and synovial CD4 T cells were compared within each patient. The goal of repertoire sequencing was to confirm that a circulating synovial-like CD4 T cell subset was enriched in synovial clonotypes. Results the study describes overall, beyond this receptor: Synovial and circulating pathogenic-like lymphocyte repertoires were less diverse than bulk blood CD4 repertoires, and some CPL samples were as oligoclonal as synovium. Traditional Vbeta family usage analysis did not detect the difference between circulating pathogenic-like lymphocytes and bulk blood T cells. Overlap with synovium increased with sequencing depth, so measured shared-clonotype fractions likely underestimated the full repertoire overlap. Circulating pathogenic-like lymphocytes were found to cluster with synovial T cells, and a substantially higher fraction of CDR3 sequences was shared with synovium by circulating pathogenic-like lymphocytes than by bulk blood. CPL and bulk blood CD4 samples differed in T cell genome counts by at least an order of magnitude, so sample-size effects were addressed.

The sequenced samples came from patients who had active juvenile idiopathic arthritis. Right after thawing, the cells went straight into sorting, and Live/Dead Fixable Near-IR Stain was used to exclude dead cells. CDR1 MNHNS and CDR2 SASEGT were looked up in the germline V gene. The trim is 7 bases for V and 8 bases for J, with a gap of 11 bases between the germline ends. There are 11 amino acids in the CDR3, from cysteine to phenylalanine inclusive. Only the CDR3 DNA stays, 33 bases, in frame from base 1. Libraries came from the immunoSEQ multiplex PCR assay. TCRbeta CDR3 sequencing was performed as a commercial service by an external provider. For the original study's pipeline: The analyses used productive nucleotide sequences together with amino acid sequences obtained by in silico translation. Diversity was measured with Renyi entropy across alpha values, using the median of 200 repeated subsamples to equalise sample size. For clustering, the distance between each pair of repertoires was computed as one minus the Chao-modified Jaccard index, which corrected for under-sampling. Frequency-weighted overlap with synovial clonotypes was calculated across 200 sample sizes, using 200 draws without replacement for each, and the value reported was the one at the size of the smaller sample. TCRdb took this table from immuneACCESS and kept in-frame rearrangements with V and J called. Such tables lack part of the clones; where checked against another copy, unresolved V genes explain under half of the gap, and the rest is unexplained. V and J calls and clone size are those listed in that table; D and trimming were worked out from the DNA. For this sample the table gives tens of thousands of clones, of which roughly 94% were detected only once. Jointly, the top ten make up 0.7% of the sample.

This receptor was identified in a human donor with juvenile idiopathic arthritis. The chain employs TRBV6-1 and TRBJ1-1, with the D gene uncertain. The sequenced sample consisted of CD4+ T cells from blood. The sequenced DNA: TGTGCCAGCATCAAGCCCGGGGAAGCTTTCTTT. This gives the protein CASIKPGEAFF.